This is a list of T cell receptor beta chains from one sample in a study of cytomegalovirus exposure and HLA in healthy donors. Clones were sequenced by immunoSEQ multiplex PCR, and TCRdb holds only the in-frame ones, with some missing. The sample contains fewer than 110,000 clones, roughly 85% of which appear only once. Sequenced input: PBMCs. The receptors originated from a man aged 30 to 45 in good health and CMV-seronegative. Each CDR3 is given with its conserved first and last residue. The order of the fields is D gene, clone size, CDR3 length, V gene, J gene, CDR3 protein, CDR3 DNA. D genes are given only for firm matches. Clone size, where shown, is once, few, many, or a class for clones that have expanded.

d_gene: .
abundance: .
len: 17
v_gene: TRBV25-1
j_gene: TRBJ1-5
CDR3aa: CASNQWGGSNSNQPQHF
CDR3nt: TGTGCCAGCAATCAGTGGGGGGGGTCAAATAGCAATCAGCCCCAGCATTTT

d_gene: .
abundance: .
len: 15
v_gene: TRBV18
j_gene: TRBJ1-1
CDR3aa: CASSPLQGTNTEAFF
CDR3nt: TGTGCCAGCTCACCTCTCCAGGGGACGAACACTGAAGCTTTCTTT

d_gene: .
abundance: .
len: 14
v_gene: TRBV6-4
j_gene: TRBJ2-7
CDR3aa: CASRTFGQTKRQYF
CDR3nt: TGTGCCAGCAGGACGTTCGGACAGACTAAAAGGCAGTACTTC

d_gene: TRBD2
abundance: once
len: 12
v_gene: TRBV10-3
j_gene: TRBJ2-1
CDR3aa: CAIAGGYNEQFF
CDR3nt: TGTGCCATAGCGGGGGGGTACAATGAGCAGTTCTTC

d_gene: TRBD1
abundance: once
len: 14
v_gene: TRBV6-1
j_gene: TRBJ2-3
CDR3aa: CASSSPTGSDTQYF
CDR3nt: TGTGCCAGCAGTTCTCCGACAGGGTCAGATACGCAGTATTTT

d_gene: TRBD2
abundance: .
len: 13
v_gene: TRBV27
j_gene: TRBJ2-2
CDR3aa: CASSLGGAGELFF
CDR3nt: TGTGCCAGCAGTTTGGGAGGGGCCGGGGAGCTGTTTTTT

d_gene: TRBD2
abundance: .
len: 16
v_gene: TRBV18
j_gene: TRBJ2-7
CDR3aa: CASSLGPGLAAYEQYF
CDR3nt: TGTGCCAGCTCTCTCGGACCGGGACTAGCGGCCTACGAGCAGTACTTC

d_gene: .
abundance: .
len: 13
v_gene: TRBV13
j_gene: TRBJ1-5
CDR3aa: CASSLGTFQPQHF
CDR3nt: TGTGCCAGCAGCTTAGGTACATTTCAGCCCCAGCATTTT

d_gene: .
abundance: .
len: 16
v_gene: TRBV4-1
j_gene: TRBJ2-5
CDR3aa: CASSQGSGARVETQYF
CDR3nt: TGCGCCAGCAGCCAAGGAAGCGGCGCCCGAGTAGAGACCCAGTACTTC

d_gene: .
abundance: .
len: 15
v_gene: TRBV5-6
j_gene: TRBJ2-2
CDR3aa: CASSLKGVPAGELFF
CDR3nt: TGTGCCAGCAGCTTGAAGGGAGTCCCGGCCGGGGAGCTGTTTTTT

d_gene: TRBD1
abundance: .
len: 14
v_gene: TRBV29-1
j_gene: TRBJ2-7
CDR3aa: CSVEKTGNHYEQYF
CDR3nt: TGCAGCGTCGAGAAGACAGGGAACCACTACGAGCAGTACTTC

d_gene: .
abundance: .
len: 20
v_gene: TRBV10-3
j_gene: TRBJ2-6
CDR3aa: CAISESPLQGRNSGANVLTF
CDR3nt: TGTGCCATCAGTGAGTCGCCCTTACAGGGTCGTAACTCTGGGGCCAACGTCCTGACTTTC

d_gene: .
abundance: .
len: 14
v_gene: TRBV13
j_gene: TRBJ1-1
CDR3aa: CASGGVRGDTEAFF
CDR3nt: TGTGCCAGCGGGGGGGTACGGGGGGACACTGAAGCTTTCTTT

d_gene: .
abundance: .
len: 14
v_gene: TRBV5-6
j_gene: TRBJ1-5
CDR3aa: CASSLRGGNQPQHF
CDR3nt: TGTGCCAGCAGCTTGCGGGGAGGCAATCAGCCCCAGCATTTT

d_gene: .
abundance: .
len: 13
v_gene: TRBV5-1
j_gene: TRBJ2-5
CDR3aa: CASSLEGAETQYF
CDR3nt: TGCGCCAGCAGCTTGGAAGGGGCCGAGACCCAGTACTTC

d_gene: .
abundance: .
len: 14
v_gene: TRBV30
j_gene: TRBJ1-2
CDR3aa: CAWQSGQPRWGYTF
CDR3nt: TGTGCCTGGCAGAGCGGACAGCCGCGATGGGGCTACACCTTC

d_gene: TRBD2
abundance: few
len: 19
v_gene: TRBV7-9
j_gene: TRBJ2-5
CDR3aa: CASSLGSGPLAGGRETQYF
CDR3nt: TGTGCCAGCAGCTTAGGCTCGGGCCCCCTAGCGGGGGGGCGAGAGACCCAGTACTTC

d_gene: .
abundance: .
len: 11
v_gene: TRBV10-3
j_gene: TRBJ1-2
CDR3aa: CAISEGESYTF
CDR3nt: TGTGCCATCAGTGAGGGAGAAAGCTACACCTTC

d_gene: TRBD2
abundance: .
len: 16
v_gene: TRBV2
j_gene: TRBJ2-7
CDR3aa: CASRTGLAGWVYEQYF
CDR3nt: TGTGCCAGCAGGACTGGACTAGCGGGATGGGTCTACGAGCAGTACTTC

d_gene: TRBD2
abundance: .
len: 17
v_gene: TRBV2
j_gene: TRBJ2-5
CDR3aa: CASSAGGTSGLQETQYF
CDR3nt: TGTGCCAGCAGTGCCGGGGGGACTAGCGGGCTCCAAGAGACCCAGTACTTC

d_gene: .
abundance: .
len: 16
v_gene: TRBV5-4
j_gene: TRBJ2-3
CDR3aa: CASSSPPVGGLDTQYF
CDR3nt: TGTGCCAGCAGCTCCCCTCCGGTGGGGGGGCTCGATACGCAGTATTTT

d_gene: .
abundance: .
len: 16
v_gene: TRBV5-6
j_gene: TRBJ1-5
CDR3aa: CASSLLGRDSNQPQHF
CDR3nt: TGTGCCAGCAGCTTGTTGGGGCGCGATAGCAATCAGCCCCAGCATTTT

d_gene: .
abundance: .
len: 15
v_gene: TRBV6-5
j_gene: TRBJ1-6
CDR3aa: CASSYSGGVNSPLHF
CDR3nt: TGTGCCAGCAGTTACTCTGGGGGCGTGAATTCACCCCTCCACTTT

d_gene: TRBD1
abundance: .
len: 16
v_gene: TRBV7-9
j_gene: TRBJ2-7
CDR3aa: CASSGHRDRADYEQYF
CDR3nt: TGTGCCAGCAGCGGTCACCGGGACAGGGCTGACTACGAGCAGTACTTC

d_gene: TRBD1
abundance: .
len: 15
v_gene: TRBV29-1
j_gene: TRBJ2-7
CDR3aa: CSVVWPGQGAHEQYF
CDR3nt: TGCAGCGTTGTTTGGCCGGGACAGGGGGCCCACGAGCAGTACTTC

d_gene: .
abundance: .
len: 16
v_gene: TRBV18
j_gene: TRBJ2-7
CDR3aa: CASSPYQGASSYEQYF
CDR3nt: TGTGCCAGCTCACCATATCAAGGGGCCAGCTCCTACGAGCAGTACTTC